What follows is one T cell receptor beta chain and its context. Its target antigen remains unknown. Within one base of it there is no much larger clone, and no base qualities were kept. This entry is derived from a study of blood T cell repertoires in COVID-19 (TCRdb year 2020). For the wider study: The collaborator samples originated in the United States, Italy and Spain and spanned the acute and convalescent phases of COVID-19. Subjects who had been exposed to COVID-19, were actively infected with it, or had recovered from it provided the deeply sampled blood TCRbeta repertoires that made up the dataset. Where available, HLA class I and class II types were taken from metadata supplied by the sample provider and were not determined by assay-based typing. The samples were drawn from two sources: the first 160 participants of the ongoing ImmuneRACE study, and 1,254 subjects contributed by 6 global collaborators. A de-identified subject ID, COVID-19 status, age in years and sex were almost always included in the sample metadata. The repertoires were released in a freely available public database intended as a resource for research on the immune response to SARS-CoV-2. The material from the prospective study consisted of cDNA or gDNA derived from T cells, B-cell-depleted T cells, or PBMCs.

Looking up the germline V gene yields CDR1 MDHEN and CDR2 SYDVKM. For this chain, trimming is 7 bases at the V end and 2 bases at the J end, and the number of junction bases without a gene match is 10. From the cysteine through the phenylalanine, the CDR3 covers 16 amino acids. CDR3 DNA is the only sequence kept; it has 48 bases, read in frame from the first base. Beyond this particular receptor, the publication reports: Clinical and demographic metadata were provided uncurated, with the amount varying by source and participant.

The collaborating institutions used their own protocols to collect whole blood in K2EDTA tubes. For TCRbeta analysis, collaborators shipped samples in one of three forms: frozen whole blood, isolated PBMCs, or DNA extracted from either of those sample types. TCRbeta CDR3 regions were amplified from genomic DNA by means of the immunoSEQ Assay, a bias-controlled multiplex PCR. Under the source paper's analysis protocol: The number of nucleated cells in each sample was estimated from the amplification of reference gene primers within the assay. To quantify the absolute abundance of each unique TCRbeta CDR3 rearrangement, sequence reads were collapsed and filtered. For each sample, productive Simpson clonality was calculated by taking the square root of Simpson's diversity index across productive rearrangements. TCRdb mirrors the immuneACCESS table, restricted to in-frame sequences. Some clones are absent from its copies; in checked studies, under half trace to an unresolved V gene, and the reason for the others is unknown. The V and J calls and clone size were taken over from that table, and D and trimming were inferred from the DNA. Here the sample has over 45,000 clones; roughly 89% occur a single time. Together, the top ten hold approximately 8.1% of the sample.

Sequenced input: peripheral blood. This clonotype was obtained from a human donor in a cohort sampled during active COVID-19. The chain links TRBV28 with TRBJ2-3; TRBD2 fits 9 bases in the junction. The DNA sequence is given as TGTGCCAGCATGGGAAATAGCGGGAGCGACACAGATACGCAGTATTTT. This is translated as CASMGNSGSDTDTQYF. This CDR3, with the reference TRBV28 and TRBJ2-3 proteins standing in past its ends, gives the full variable domain DVKVTQSSRYLVKRTGEKVFLECVQDMDHENMFWYRQDPGLGLRLIYFSYDVKMKEKGDIPEGYSVSREKKERFSLILESASTNQTSMYLCASMGNSGSDTDTQYFGPGTRLTVL.